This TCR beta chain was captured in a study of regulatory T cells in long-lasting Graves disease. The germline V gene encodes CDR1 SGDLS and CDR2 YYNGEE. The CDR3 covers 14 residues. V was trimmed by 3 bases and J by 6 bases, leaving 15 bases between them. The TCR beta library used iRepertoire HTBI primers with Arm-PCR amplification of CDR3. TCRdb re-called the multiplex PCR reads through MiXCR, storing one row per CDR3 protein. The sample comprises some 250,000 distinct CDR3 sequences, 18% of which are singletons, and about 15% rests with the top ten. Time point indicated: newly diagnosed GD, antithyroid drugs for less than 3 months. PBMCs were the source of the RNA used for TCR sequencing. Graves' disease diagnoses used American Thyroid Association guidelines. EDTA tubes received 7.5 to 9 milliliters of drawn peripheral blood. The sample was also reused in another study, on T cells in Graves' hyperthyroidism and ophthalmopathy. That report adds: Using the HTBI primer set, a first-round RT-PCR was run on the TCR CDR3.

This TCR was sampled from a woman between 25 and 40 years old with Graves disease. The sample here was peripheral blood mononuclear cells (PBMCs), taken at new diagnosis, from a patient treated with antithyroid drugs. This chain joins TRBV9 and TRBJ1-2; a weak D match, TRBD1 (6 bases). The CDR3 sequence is CASSEGGWPDGYTF. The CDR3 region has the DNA TGTGCCAGCAGCGAGGGGGGGTGGCCGGATGGCTACACCTTC.